The 8 T cell receptor beta chains in this list originate from one sample, sequenced in a study of a mutant IDH1 vaccine in newly diagnosed glioma. Which antigens these TCRs recognize remains unknown. Time point denoted: week 35, safety follow-up. Each vaccine dose was 300 ug of mutant IDH1 20-mer peptide, with topical imiquimod. Profiling relied on immunoSEQ multiplex PCR, and the TCRdb table lists in-frame clones only, not all of them. Of 60,000 to 65,000 clones in the sample, roughly 81% were seen once. The specimen was PBMCs, collected from a glioma patient whose treatment included an IDH1 peptide vaccine. The origin of the receptors is a man aged 40-49 years with glioma.

This chain joins TRBV5-1 and TRBJ2-1, with D maybe TRBD2 (7 bases). V lost 7 bases and J 9 bases, leaving 17 bases between the germline ends. In germline, CDR1 is SGHRS, CDR2 YFSETQ. The CDR3 runs 13 residues. In DNA, the CDR3 is TGCGCCAGCTTCCCGACCGGGGGGCCTGAGCAGTTCTTC. It is translated as CASFPTGGPEQFF.

The chain has TRBV7-9 and TRBJ2-7; D is perhaps TRBD2 (5 bases). Germline V lookup: CDR1 SEHNR, CDR2 FQNEAQ (reference sequence). The CDR3 is made up of 12 amino acids. With 6 bases removed from V and 4 bases from J, the gap between germline ends came to 10 bases. The CDR3 loop reads CASSSSGYEQYF. CDR3 coding DNA: TGTGCCAGCAGTTCAAGCGGTTACGAGCAGTACTTC.

The V gene is TRBV11-1, the J gene TRBJ1-2; 9 nucleotides line up with TRBD1. Germline CDR1 reads SGHAT; CDR2 reads FQDESV (reference sequence). CDR3 length: 15 residues. J was trimmed by 6 bases and V by 8 bases; bases with no gene match: 13. As DNA, the CDR3 is TGTGCCAGCGGGACGACCCGGGACAGGGCCAATGGCTACACCTTC. Translating gives CASGTTRDRANGYTF.

This chain connects TRBV7-6 to TRBJ2-5; 7 bases are a match to TRBD2. Trimming took 4 bases from V and 3 from J; bases not matched to a gene: 8. Per germline, CDR1 SGHVS and CDR2 FNYEAQ. The CDR3 is made up of 15 amino acids. CDR3 sequence (DNA): TGTGCCAGCAGCTGGAGCGGGACGGGGAAAGAGACCCAGTACTTC. It yields the protein CASSWSGTGKETQYF.

V gene TRBV14 combines with J gene TRBJ1-6; 7 bases agree with TRBD1. There are 15 residues in the CDR3. The V and J ends lost 2 bases and 4 bases, in that order; junction bases with no gene match: 2. CDR1 is SGHDN and CDR2 is FVKESK in the germline V gene. CDR3 bases: TGTGCCAGCAGCCAAATACAGGGGTATAATTCACCCCTCCACTTT. It codes for CASSQIQGYNSPLHF.

This chain connects TRBV18 to TRBJ2-5, with TRBD2 matching over 12 bases. The ends lost 2 bases at V and 8 bases at J; junction bases unmatched: 9. This CDR3 contains 16 residues. Looked up from germline, CDR1 is KGHSH and CDR2 is LQKENI. The CDR3 DNA is TGTGCCAGCTCACCAATAACTAGCGGGGGGTTCGGAACCCAGTACTTC. This gives the protein CASSPITSGGFGTQYF.

This clone was observed a single time. The chain joins TRBV6-5 to TRBJ2-5; D remains ambiguous. The V gene lost 3 bases and the J gene lost 5 bases, with 7 bases spanning the gap. There are 12 residues in the CDR3. Per germline, CDR1 MNHEY and CDR2 SVGAGI. The CDR3 DNA sequence: TGTGCCAGCAGTTATAATAGGGAGACCCAGTACTTC. Amino acids: CASSYNRETQYF.

This chain connects TRBV30 to TRBJ2-7; D unresolved. The germline CDR1 and CDR2 sequences are GTSNPN and SVGIG (reference sequence). The CDR3 sequence is 12 residues long. With 3 bases removed from V and 4 bases from J, the gap between germline ends came to 10 bases. The CDR3 sequence is CAWSAQGYEQYF. CDR3 DNA sequence: TGTGCCTGGAGCGCTCAAGGGTACGAGCAGTACTTC.